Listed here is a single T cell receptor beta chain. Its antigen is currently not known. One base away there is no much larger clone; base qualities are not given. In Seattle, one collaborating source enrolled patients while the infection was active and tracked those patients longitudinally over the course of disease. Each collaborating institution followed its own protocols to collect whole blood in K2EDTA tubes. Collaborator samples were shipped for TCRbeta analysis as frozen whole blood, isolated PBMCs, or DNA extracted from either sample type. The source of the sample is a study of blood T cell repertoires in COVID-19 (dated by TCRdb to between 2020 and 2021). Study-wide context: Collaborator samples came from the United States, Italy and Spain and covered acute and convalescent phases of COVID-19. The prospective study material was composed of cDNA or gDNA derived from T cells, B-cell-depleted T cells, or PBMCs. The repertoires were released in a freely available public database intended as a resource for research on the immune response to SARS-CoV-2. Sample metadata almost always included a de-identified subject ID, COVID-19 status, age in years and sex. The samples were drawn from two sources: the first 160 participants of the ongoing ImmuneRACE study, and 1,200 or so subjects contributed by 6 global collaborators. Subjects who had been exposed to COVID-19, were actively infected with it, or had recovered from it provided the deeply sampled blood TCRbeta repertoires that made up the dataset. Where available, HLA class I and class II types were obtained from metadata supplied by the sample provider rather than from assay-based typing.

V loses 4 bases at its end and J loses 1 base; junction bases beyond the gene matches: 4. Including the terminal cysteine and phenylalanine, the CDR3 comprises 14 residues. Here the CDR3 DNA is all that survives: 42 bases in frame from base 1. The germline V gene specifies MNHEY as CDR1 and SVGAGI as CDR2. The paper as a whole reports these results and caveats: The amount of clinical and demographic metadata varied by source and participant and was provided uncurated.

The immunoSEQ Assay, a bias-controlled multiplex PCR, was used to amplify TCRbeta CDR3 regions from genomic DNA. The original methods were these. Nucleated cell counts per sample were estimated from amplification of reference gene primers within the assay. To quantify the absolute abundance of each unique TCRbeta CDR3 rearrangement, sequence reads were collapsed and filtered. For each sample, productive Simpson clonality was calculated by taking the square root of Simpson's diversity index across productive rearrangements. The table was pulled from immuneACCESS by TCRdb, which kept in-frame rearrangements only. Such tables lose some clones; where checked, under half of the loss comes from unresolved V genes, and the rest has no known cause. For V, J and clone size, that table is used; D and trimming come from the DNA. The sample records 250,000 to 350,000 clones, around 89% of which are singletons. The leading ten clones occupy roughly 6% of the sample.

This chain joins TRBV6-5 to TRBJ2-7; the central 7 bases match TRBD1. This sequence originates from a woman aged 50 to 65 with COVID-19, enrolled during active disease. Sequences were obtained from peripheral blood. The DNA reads TGTGCCAGCAGTTTAAGCAGGGGGTCCTACGAGCAGTACTTC. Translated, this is CASSLSRGSYEQYF.